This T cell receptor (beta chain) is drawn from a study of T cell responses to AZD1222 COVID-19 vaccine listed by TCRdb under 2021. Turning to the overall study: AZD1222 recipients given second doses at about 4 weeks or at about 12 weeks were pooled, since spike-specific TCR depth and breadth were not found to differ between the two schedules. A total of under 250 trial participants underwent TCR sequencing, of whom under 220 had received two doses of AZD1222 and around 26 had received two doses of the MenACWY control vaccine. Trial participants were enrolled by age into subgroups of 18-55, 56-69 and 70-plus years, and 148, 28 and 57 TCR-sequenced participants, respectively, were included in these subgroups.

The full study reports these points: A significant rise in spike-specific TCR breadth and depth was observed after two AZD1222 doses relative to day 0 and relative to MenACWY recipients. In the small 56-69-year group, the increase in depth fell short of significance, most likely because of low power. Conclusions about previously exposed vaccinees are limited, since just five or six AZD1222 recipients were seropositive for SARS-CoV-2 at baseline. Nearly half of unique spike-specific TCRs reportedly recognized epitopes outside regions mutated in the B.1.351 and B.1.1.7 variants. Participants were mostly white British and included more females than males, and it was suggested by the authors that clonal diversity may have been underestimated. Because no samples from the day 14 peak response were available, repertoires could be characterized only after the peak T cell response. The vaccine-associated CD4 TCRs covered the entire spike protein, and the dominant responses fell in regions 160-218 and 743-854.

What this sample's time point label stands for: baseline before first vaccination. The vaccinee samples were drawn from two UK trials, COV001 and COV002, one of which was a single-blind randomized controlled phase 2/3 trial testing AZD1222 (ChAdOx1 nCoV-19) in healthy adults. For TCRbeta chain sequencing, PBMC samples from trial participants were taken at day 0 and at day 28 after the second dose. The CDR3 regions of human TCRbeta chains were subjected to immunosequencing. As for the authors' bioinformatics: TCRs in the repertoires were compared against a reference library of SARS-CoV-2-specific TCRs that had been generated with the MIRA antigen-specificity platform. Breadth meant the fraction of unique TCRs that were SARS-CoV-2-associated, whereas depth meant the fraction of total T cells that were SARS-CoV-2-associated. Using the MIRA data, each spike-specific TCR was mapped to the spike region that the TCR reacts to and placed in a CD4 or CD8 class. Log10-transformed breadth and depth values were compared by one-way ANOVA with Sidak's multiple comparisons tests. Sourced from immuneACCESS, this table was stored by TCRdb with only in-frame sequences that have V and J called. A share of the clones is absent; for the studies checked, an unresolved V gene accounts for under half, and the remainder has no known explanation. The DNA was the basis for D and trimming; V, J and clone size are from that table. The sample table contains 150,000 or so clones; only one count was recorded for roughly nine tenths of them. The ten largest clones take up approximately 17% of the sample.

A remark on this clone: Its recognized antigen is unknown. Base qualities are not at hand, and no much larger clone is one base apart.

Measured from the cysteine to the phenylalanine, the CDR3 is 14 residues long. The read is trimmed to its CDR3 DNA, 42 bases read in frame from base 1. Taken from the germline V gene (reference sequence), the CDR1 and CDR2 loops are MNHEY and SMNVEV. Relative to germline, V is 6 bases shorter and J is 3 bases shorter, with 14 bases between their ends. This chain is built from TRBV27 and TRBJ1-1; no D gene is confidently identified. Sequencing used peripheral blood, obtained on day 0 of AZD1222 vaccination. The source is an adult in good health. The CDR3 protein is CASRQDGAYTEAFF. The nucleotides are TGTGCCAGCAGGCAGGACGGCGCTTACACTGAAGCTTTCTTT.